The present T cell receptor beta chain was sequenced within a study of prognosis after radiotherapy for stage I lung cancer. At the level of the study: Squamous cell carcinoma affected about 7 patients, adenocarcinoma 11 to 12.

This clonotype was seen ten or more times. Its cognate antigen is unknown. The ends lost 2 bases at V and 1 base at J; junction bases unmatched: 6. This CDR3 is 17 amino acids long. Germline CDR1 and CDR2: SGHRS and YFSETQ. CDR3 of TCR beta was amplified from genomic DNA via a two-round multiplex PCR. Used in first-round PCR were primers specific to each TRBV and TRBJ gene. A single record per CDR3 protein comes from TCRdb applying MiXCR to the multiplex PCR reads. The data show fewer than 50,000 distinct CDR3 sequences, approximately 25% seen once. Points from the study as a whole: Median unique TCR clones dropped from 10,088 to 6,861 after stereotactic body radiation therapy.

The source is a donor aged 50 or older with non-small cell lung cancer. The V and J genes are TRBV5-1 and TRBJ2-3, with TRBD2 matching over 11 bases. The specimen comprised PBMCs, sampled before or after stereotactic body radiation therapy (not recorded which). The CDR3 bases are TGCGCCAGCAGCTTATTAGCGGGAGGGCCGGGCACAGATACGCAGTATTTT. This sequence encodes CASSLLAGGPGTDTQYF. Combining the CDR3 with reference TRBV5-1 and TRBJ2-3 gives the whole variable domain KAGVTQTPRYLIKTRGQQVTLSCSPISGHRSVSWYQQTPGQGLQFLFEYFSETQRNKGNFPGRFSGRQFSNSRSEMNVSTLELGDSALYLCASSLLAGGPGTDTQYFGPGTRLTVL.